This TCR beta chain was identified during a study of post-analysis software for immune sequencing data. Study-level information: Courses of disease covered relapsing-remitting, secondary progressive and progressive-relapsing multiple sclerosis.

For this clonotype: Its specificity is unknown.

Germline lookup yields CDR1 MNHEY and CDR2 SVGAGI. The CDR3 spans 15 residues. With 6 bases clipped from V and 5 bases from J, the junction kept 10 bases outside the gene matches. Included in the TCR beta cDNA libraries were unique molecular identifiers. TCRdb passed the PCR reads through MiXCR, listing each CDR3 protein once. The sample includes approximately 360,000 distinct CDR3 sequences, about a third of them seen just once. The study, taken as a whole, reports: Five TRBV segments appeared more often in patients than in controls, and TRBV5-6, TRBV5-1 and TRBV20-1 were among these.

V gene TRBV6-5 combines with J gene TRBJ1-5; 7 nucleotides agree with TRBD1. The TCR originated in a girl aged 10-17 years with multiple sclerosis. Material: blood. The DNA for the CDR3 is TGTGCCAGCAGCAAGACAGGGACGAGGCATCAGCCCCAGCATTTT. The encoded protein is CASSKTGTRHQPQHF.